This TCR beta chain emerged from a study of OX40 agonist ivuxolimab in advanced cancers. For context, the study as a whole: Ivuxolimab was a fully human IgG2 agonistic monoclonal antibody targeting the costimulatory receptor OX40 (CD134). The dose-escalation cohort was 82.7% male with a mean age of 60 years, ranging from 23 to 79. Partial responses were achieved by three dose-escalation patients, of whom one had hepatocellular carcinoma and two had cutaneous melanoma. Peripheral TCRbeta sequencing aimed to test whether ivuxolimab altered TCR sequence diversity and caused clonal T-cell expansion. Patients were allowed to have had prior anti-PD-1, anti-PD-L1 or anti-CTLA-4 therapy, and roughly 40% of the dose-escalation patients had been treated with checkpoint inhibitors. Among the roughly 52 dose-escalation patients, roughly 20 had hepatocellular carcinoma, around 15 melanoma, 9 renal cell carcinoma and 9 head and neck cancer. The paper describes the monotherapy dose-escalation part (N of about 52 patients) of the phase I trial of ivuxolimab. Intravenous ivuxolimab was administered to patients every 2 weeks at six dose levels: 0.01, 0.1, 0.3, 1.5, 3 and 10 mg/kg. What the work shows at the level of the full study, not this receptor alone: Low levels of normalized T-cell clonal expansion were also seen in some patients who did not respond. At doses of 0.1 to 3.0 mg/kg, clonal expansion of both CD4+ and CD8+ T cells in blood was seen between baseline and week 6. Partial responders in the 0.1-3.0 mg/kg groups had among the lowest normalized peripheral clonal expansion, especially among CD8+ T cells. The antigen specificity of the clonally expanded peripheral T cells was not determined. After ivuxolimab, expanded clones were on average more numerous among CD8+ T cells than among CD4+ T cells.

Patients with a history of autoimmune disease or receiving systemic immunosuppression were excluded from the trial. Peripheral blood for TCR sequencing was collected from all dose cohorts at baseline, on cycle 4 day 1, and on cycle 7 day 1. The samples were drawn from a first-in-human, open-label, multicenter phase I dose-escalation trial of ivuxolimab. Adults with locally advanced or metastatic head and neck squamous cell, hepatocellular, melanoma or renal cell carcinoma were enrolled in the trial. CD4+ and CD8+ T cells were sorted separately from peripheral blood before TCR sequencing. Concerning this clone: Its antigen specificity is not known. Per-base qualities were not stored, and no clone one base away is much larger.

V loses 5 bases at its end and J loses 6 bases; junction bases beyond the gene matches: 10. There are 15 amino acids in the CDR3, from cysteine to phenylalanine inclusive. Here the CDR3 DNA is all that survives: 45 bases in frame from base 1. The CDR1 and CDR2 encoded by the germline V gene are SGHTA and FQGNSA. For sequencing of the TCRbeta CDR3 region, genomic DNA was extracted from the sorted cells. The immunoSEQ Assay was used for sequencing of TCRbeta CDR3 regions. TCRdb retrieved this table from immuneACCESS and kept in-frame rearrangements only. Not all clones are present; in checked studies, unresolved V genes account for under half, and no reason is known for the remainder. This sample lists about 69,000 clones; nearly 90% were detected once. The ten largest account for over 9.5% of the sample.

The rearranged segments are TRBV7-2 and TRBJ2-1; 7 bases in the junction line up with TRBD2. The receptor was derived from an adult with an advanced solid tumor such as melanoma, head and neck, liver or kidney cancer. This specimen was CD4+ or CD8+ T cells sorted from blood, taken in a trial of the OX40 agonist ivuxolimab. In nucleotide form, the sequence is TGTGCCAGCAGCCCCTCGGCGGGAGTTTCCAATGAGCAGTTCTTC. Its protein is CASSPSAGVSNEQFF.